Given below is one TCR beta chain in context. Its antigen is currently unknown. Germline V lookup: CDR1 LNHDA, CDR2 SQIVND (reference sequence). Trimming pared 9 bases from V and 0 bases from J, leaving 10 bases between. The CDR3 runs to 13 residues. The PCR contained 60 Vbeta and 13 Jbeta primers. TCRdb's copy holds only in-frame clones and misses some; the assay was immunoSEQ multiplex PCR. Found here are more than 200,000 clones, roughly four fifths of them singletons; the top ten hold around 0.2%. The data originate from a study of cytomegalovirus exposure and HLA in healthy donors. Regarding the study as a whole: Follow-up analysis seemed to connect common viral pathogens with several of the most significant clusters identified. There were over 150 TCR beta chains listed as cytomegalovirus-associated. Some V segments, including TRBV6-2 and TRBV6-3, were excluded as indistinguishable. Among donors in an Asian-associated ancestry cluster, a later analysis reportedly found fewer N-insertions than the roughly 730-donor mean.

The rearrangement links TRBV19 to TRBJ2-3, with D tentatively TRBD2 (5 bases). The sample comprised PBMCs. This sequence was found in a girl aged 2-10 years in good health and CMV-seronegative. CDR3 residues: CASLGGSTDTQYF. DNA of the CDR3: TGTGCCAGCCTAGGAGGCAGCACAGATACGCAGTATTTT. Filled out from reference TRBV19 and TRBJ2-3, the complete variable domain reads DGGITQSPKYLFRKEGQNVTLSCEQNLNHDAMYWYRQDPGQGLRLIYYSQIVNDFQKGDIAEGYSVSREKKESFPLTVTSAQKNPTAFYLCASLGGSTDTQYFGPGTRLTVL.